This entry describes one T cell receptor (beta chain). The sample is drawn from a study of blood T cell repertoires in COVID-19. As for the study in general: COVID-19 samples from acute and convalescent phases originated in the United States, Italy and Spain. The analysed material was cDNA or gDNA that came from T cells, B-cell-depleted T cells, or PBMCs.

In the authors' workflow: By means of reference gene primer amplification, nucleated cell counts were estimated. TCRdb's copy holds only in-frame clones and misses some; the assay was immunoSEQ multiplex PCR. V and J calls and clone size follow that table, whereas D and trimming were derived from the DNA. This table holds around 200,000 clones, around 90% found once. Germline lookup yields CDR1 SGHDN and CDR2 FVKESK. CDR3 size: 13 residues. V lost 0 bases to trimming and J lost 6 bases, with 9 bases between them. This clonotype was obtained from a man aged 45-60 years with acute or convalescent COVID-19. Sequenced: peripheral blood. The genes are TRBV14 and TRBJ2-7; D gene ambiguous. CDR3 amino acids: CASSQDRFSEQYF. CDR3 in DNA: TGTGCCAGCAGCCAAGACAGGTTCTCCGAGCAGTACTTC.